A selection of T cell receptor beta chains follows, all from one sample in a study of shared clonotypes between healthy human individuals. The assay was immunoSEQ multiplex PCR, and TCRdb's table has in-frame clones only and misses some. Of about 120,000 clones listed, about 63% are singletons. Specimen: memory CD8+ T cells sorted from blood. Source of these receptors: a woman in her 30s in good health. The CDR3 runs from the conserved cysteine through the conserved F or W. The order of the fields is J gene, D gene, clone size, V gene, CDR3 protein, CDR3 DNA. A D gene is named only where the DNA matches it firmly. Part of the rows lack a size; the others show once, few, many or a class for expanded clones.

J gene: TRBJ2-7
D gene: .
clone size: .
V gene: TRBV11-2
CDR3 protein: CASSLGIRVALEQYF
CDR3 DNA: TGTGCCAGCAGCTTAGGGATCAGGGTCGCTCTCGAGCAGTACTTC

J gene: TRBJ2-7
D gene: .
clone size: .
V gene: TRBV10-3
CDR3 protein: CAIRGPYEQYF
CDR3 DNA: TGTGCCATCAGGGGCCCCTACGAGCAGTACTTC

J gene: TRBJ2-6
D gene: .
clone size: .
V gene: TRBV6-6
CDR3 protein: CASKSSSGANVLTF
CDR3 DNA: TGTGCCAGCAAGTCCAGCTCTGGGGCCAACGTCCTGACTTTC

J gene: TRBJ1-1
D gene: .
clone size: once
V gene: TRBV6-5
CDR3 protein: CASSESEGADEAFF
CDR3 DNA: TGTGCCAGCAGTGAATCGGAGGGCGCCGATGAAGCTTTCTTT

J gene: TRBJ1-1
D gene: TRBD1
clone size: .
V gene: TRBV18
CDR3 protein: CASSERTGVQAEAFF
CDR3 DNA: TGTGCCAGCTCAGAACGAACAGGGGTTCAAGCTGAAGCTTTCTTT

J gene: TRBJ2-7
D gene: TRBD1
clone size: few
V gene: TRBV25-1
CDR3 protein: CASSAGQGTYEQYF
CDR3 DNA: TGTGCCAGCAGTGCAGGACAGGGAACCTACGAGCAGTACTTC

J gene: TRBJ2-1
D gene: TRBD2
clone size: few
V gene: TRBV19
CDR3 protein: CASSLAGGPGNEQFF
CDR3 DNA: TGTGCCAGTAGTCTAGCGGGAGGGCCCGGTAATGAGCAGTTCTTC

J gene: TRBJ1-1
D gene: .
clone size: once
V gene: TRBV28
CDR3 protein: CASSSQTNLMNTEAFF
CDR3 DNA: TGTGCCAGCAGTTCACAAACAAATTTAATGAACACTGAAGCTTTCTTT

J gene: TRBJ1-4
D gene: TRBD1
clone size: few
V gene: TRBV27
CDR3 protein: CASSLWTGRGNEKLFF
CDR3 DNA: TGTGCCAGCAGTTTATGGACAGGGCGGGGCAATGAAAAACTGTTTTTT

J gene: TRBJ2-1
D gene: .
clone size: .
V gene: TRBV6-6
CDR3 protein: CASSPSRPGGNEQFF
CDR3 DNA: TGTGCCAGCAGTCCCTCCAGGCCTGGGGGCAATGAGCAGTTCTTC

J gene: TRBJ1-1
D gene: TRBD1
clone size: .
V gene: TRBV9
CDR3 protein: CASSHGQGEPFF
CDR3 DNA: TGTGCCAGCAGCCATGGACAGGGCGAACCTTTCTTT

J gene: TRBJ2-3
D gene: .
clone size: once
V gene: TRBV11-2
CDR3 protein: CASSSVLGSGEGGDTQYF
CDR3 DNA: TGTGCCAGCAGCTCCGTCCTGGGTAGCGGAGAGGGGGGGGATACGCAGTATTTT

J gene: TRBJ1-4
D gene: .
clone size: .
V gene: TRBV10-3
CDR3 protein: CACGASTNEKLFF
CDR3 DNA: TGTGCCTGCGGAGCATCAACTAATGAAAAACTGTTTTTT

J gene: TRBJ1-1
D gene: TRBD1
clone size: .
V gene: TRBV5-1
CDR3 protein: CASSLEAGTGFWTEAFF
CDR3 DNA: TGCGCCAGCAGCTTGGAAGCCGGGACAGGGTTTTGGACTGAAGCTTTCTTT

J gene: TRBJ2-1
D gene: .
clone size: .
V gene: TRBV27
CDR3 protein: CASSQQGSYNEQFF
CDR3 DNA: TGTGCCAGCAGTCAACAGGGATCCTACAATGAGCAGTTCTTC

J gene: TRBJ2-5
D gene: TRBD1
clone size: once
V gene: TRBV11-2
CDR3 protein: CASTVLDRGQETQYF
CDR3 DNA: TGTGCCAGCACCGTCCTGGACAGGGGACAAGAGACCCAGTACTTC

J gene: TRBJ2-2
D gene: .
clone size: .
V gene: TRBV4-2
CDR3 protein: CASSPHTGELFF
CDR3 DNA: TGTGCCAGCAGCCCTCACACCGGGGAGCTGTTTTTT

J gene: TRBJ2-1
D gene: .
clone size: .
V gene: TRBV19
CDR3 protein: CASSISLGSEQFF
CDR3 DNA: TGTGCCAGTAGTATCTCCTTGGGCAGTGAGCAGTTCTTC

J gene: TRBJ2-5
D gene: TRBD2
clone size: .
V gene: TRBV27
CDR3 protein: CASTVGTSGSGTQYF
CDR3 DNA: TGTGCCAGCACCGTGGGGACTAGCGGGAGTGGGACCCAGTACTTC

J gene: TRBJ2-4
D gene: TRBD1
clone size: .
V gene: TRBV7-9
CDR3 protein: CASSSVTGTLNIQYF
CDR3 DNA: TGTGCCAGCAGCTCAGTGACAGGGACACTAAACATTCAGTACTTC

J gene: TRBJ2-7
D gene: .
clone size: many
V gene: TRBV19
CDR3 protein: CASSMLLPTAGEYEQYF
CDR3 DNA: TGTGCCAGTAGTATGTTGCTTCCGACCGCAGGGGAGTACGAGCAGTACTTC

J gene: TRBJ1-6
D gene: TRBD1
clone size: .
V gene: TRBV27
CDR3 protein: CASSLEQGDSPLHF
CDR3 DNA: TGTGCCAGCAGTTTGGAGCAGGGGGATTCACCCCTCCACTTT

J gene: TRBJ2-3
D gene: .
clone size: .
V gene: TRBV4-2
CDR3 protein: CASSQDSTNTDTQYF
CDR3 DNA: TGTGCCAGCAGCCAAGACTCGACAAACACAGATACGCAGTATTTT

J gene: TRBJ2-7
D gene: TRBD1
clone size: few
V gene: TRBV5-5
CDR3 protein: CASSSTGDSYEQYF
CDR3 DNA: TGTGCCAGCAGCTCGACAGGGGATAGCTACGAGCAGTACTTC

J gene: TRBJ2-5
D gene: .
clone size: .
V gene: TRBV13
CDR3 protein: CASSKTPRTTQETQYF
CDR3 DNA: TGTGCCAGCAGCAAGACACCAAGGACTACCCAAGAGACCCAGTACTTC

J gene: TRBJ2-6
D gene: .
clone size: .
V gene: TRBV19
CDR3 protein: CASTLVTTSGANVLTF
CDR3 DNA: TGTGCCAGTACCCTAGTCACAACCTCTGGGGCCAACGTCCTGACTTTC

J gene: TRBJ2-2
D gene: .
clone size: many
V gene: TRBV6-4
CDR3 protein: CASSEGEVTGELFF
CDR3 DNA: TGTGCCAGCAGTGAAGGGGAGGTCACCGGGGAGCTGTTTTTT

J gene: TRBJ2-3
D gene: TRBD1
clone size: once
V gene: TRBV5-1
CDR3 protein: CASSLGQGASTDTQYF
CDR3 DNA: TGCGCCAGCAGCTTGGGACAGGGGGCTTCTACAGATACGCAGTATTTT

J gene: TRBJ2-5
D gene: TRBD2
clone size: .
V gene: TRBV28
CDR3 protein: CASSLDTSGSFQETQYF
CDR3 DNA: TGTGCCAGCAGTCTAGATACTAGCGGGAGTTTTCAAGAGACCCAGTACTTC

J gene: TRBJ2-1
D gene: TRBD2
clone size: .
V gene: TRBV28
CDR3 protein: CASSLAGGNNEQFF
CDR3 DNA: TGTGCCAGCAGTTTAGCGGGAGGAAACAATGAGCAGTTCTTC

J gene: TRBJ2-2
D gene: .
clone size: .
V gene: TRBV6-4
CDR3 protein: CASSDREHGELFF
CDR3 DNA: TGTGCCAGCAGTGACAGGGAACACGGGGAGCTGTTTTTT

J gene: TRBJ2-3
D gene: .
clone size: .
V gene: TRBV15
CDR3 protein: CATSRGGGSTDTQYF
CDR3 DNA: TGTGCCACCAGCAGAGGAGGCGGGAGCACAGATACGCAGTATTTT

J gene: TRBJ1-2
D gene: .
clone size: .
V gene: TRBV28
CDR3 protein: CASSPTSTDDGYTF
CDR3 DNA: TGTGCCAGCAGTCCAACCTCTACGGACGATGGCTACACCTTC

J gene: TRBJ2-7
D gene: .
clone size: .
V gene: TRBV10-3
CDR3 protein: CAISGQATFYEQYF
CDR3 DNA: TGTGCCATCAGTGGACAGGCCACCTTCTACGAGCAGTACTTC

J gene: TRBJ1-5
D gene: TRBD1
clone size: few
V gene: TRBV5-5
CDR3 protein: CASSPAAGTGGGQPQHF
CDR3 DNA: TGTGCCAGCAGCCCGGCCGCCGGGACAGGGGGAGGTCAGCCCCAGCATTTT

J gene: TRBJ2-7
D gene: .
clone size: .
V gene: TRBV13
CDR3 protein: CASSLTSRRHEQYF
CDR3 DNA: TGTGCCAGCAGCTTAACTAGTCGTCGTCACGAGCAGTACTTC

J gene: TRBJ2-7
D gene: TRBD1
clone size: few
V gene: TRBV6-1
CDR3 protein: CASSWDRGSYEQYF
CDR3 DNA: TGTGCCAGCAGTTGGGACAGGGGATCCTACGAGCAGTACTTC

J gene: TRBJ1-5
D gene: TRBD1
clone size: .
V gene: TRBV30
CDR3 protein: CACWTGGGQPQHF
CDR3 DNA: TGTGCCTGTTGGACAGGGGGCGGTCAGCCCCAGCATTTT

J gene: TRBJ1-1
D gene: .
clone size: .
V gene: TRBV9
CDR3 protein: CASSVGVYTEAFF
CDR3 DNA: TGTGCCAGCAGCGTAGGAGTGTACACTGAAGCTTTCTTT